The next 28 T cell receptor beta chains were all read from a single sample in a study of chemoradiotherapy in HPV16-positive cancers (dated 2022 in TCRdb). Libraries were built with the immunoSEQ multiplex PCR assay. Sourced from immuneACCESS, this table was stored by TCRdb with only in-frame sequences that have V and J called. A share of the clones is absent; for the studies checked, an unresolved V gene accounts for under half, and the remainder has no known explanation. The sample includes around 13,000 clones, with approximately 85% observed a single time. The ten most abundant clones make up roughly 5.7% of the sample. The sample was blood, taken from a patient who underwent chemoradiotherapy. Receptors originate from a human donor with HPV-associated anogenital cancer.

The rearrangement links TRBV4-2 to TRBJ1-5, with D perhaps TRBD1 (6 bases). CDR1 and CDR2 (germline): LGHNA, YNFKEQ. Trimming cost V 0 bases and J 4 bases, with 10 bases left between them. The CDR3 spans 15 residues. The CDR3 sequence is CASSQENTGNQPQHF. The CDR3 region has the DNA TGTGCCAGCAGCCAAGAAAACACAGGGAATCAGCCCCAGCATTTT.

J is TRBJ2-2 and V is TRBV2; D might be TRBD1 (6 bases). The CDR3 is 14 residues long. Trimming pared 8 bases from V and 2 bases from J, leaving 12 bases between. CDR1 SNHLY and CDR2 FYNNEI come from the germline V gene. CDR3 sequence reads: CASAGTLNTGELFF. CDR3 sequence (DNA): TGTGCCAGCGCCGGGACACTCAACACCGGGGAGCTGTTTTTT.

This chain links TRBV10-3 with TRBJ1-1; the match to TRBD1 covers 8 bases. Unmatched junction bases numbered 6, after V lost 9 bases and J lost 6 bases. The CDR3 totals 12 residues. The germline gives CDR1 ENHRY, CDR2 SYGVKD. In DNA, the CDR3 is TGTGCCATAGGACAGGGTTTGGCTGAAGCTTTCTTT. Translation gives CAIGQGLAEAFF.

The chain employs TRBV5-1 and TRBJ2-2, with 14 bases fitting TRBD2. This CDR3 has 19 amino acids. Germline loops: CDR1 SGHRS, CDR2 YFSETQ. J lost 2 bases, V lost 0 bases, and 6 bases had no gene match. As DNA, the CDR3 is TGCGCCAGCAGCTTGGTTGGACTAGCGGGGGGAGCAAACACCGGGGAGCTGTTTTTT. It is translated as CASSLVGLAGGANTGELFF.

CDR3 nucleotide sequence: TGTGCCTGGAAGGCCGGGGAGCTGTTTTTT. Translating it yields CAWKAGELFF. The chain couples TRBV30 to TRBJ2-2, with no clear D. V lost 4 bases and J lost 6, with 3 bases in between. Germline V gene data show CDR1 as GTSNPN and CDR2 as SVGIG (reference sequence). There are 10 residues in the CDR3.

This sequence joins TRBV2 and TRBJ2-1, with 7 bases fitting TRBD2. This CDR3 region has 14 residues. The V segment lost 6 bases and the J segment 4 bases; nucleotides outside the gene matches: 6. Germline V gene lookup returns CDR1 SNHLY and CDR2 FYNNEI. In DNA, the CDR3 is TGTGCCAGCAGCGGGGGGAGATTATACAATGAGCAGTTCTTC. Amino acids: CASSGGRLYNEQFF.

On this clone itself: The germline gene is not matched at one end of the junction; a read error may be the cause. The sample contains more than one DNA sequence encoding this CDR3. The chain is built from TRBV18 and TRBJ2-3, with no clear D. The V gene's germline CDR1 is KGHSH and CDR2 LQKENI. The CDR3 sequence is 14 residues long. The CDR3 DNA is TGTGCCAGCTCACCACCCGCTCGCACGGATACGCAGTATTTT. Translating gives CASSPPARTDTQYF.

This clone was observed a handful of times. This rearrangement joins TRBV9 to TRBJ2-1; 8 bases line up with TRBD1. V dropped 2 bases and J dropped 8; count of bases not matched to a gene: 9. CDR3 size: 15 residues. CDR1 is SGDLS and CDR2 is YYNGEE in the germline V gene. Here the CDR3 DNA reads TGTGCCAGCAGCGTCCGGGACAGGCGAGGGGATGAGCAGTTCTTC. Its protein is CASSVRDRRGDEQFF.

Turning to this clone: Mismatch with germline at one junction end may stem from a read error. The chain links TRBV7-9 to TRBJ2-2, with 12 bases aligning to TRBD2. Germline V gives CDR1 SEHNR, CDR2 FQNEAQ (reference sequence). There are 14 residues in the CDR3. For the CDR3, the DNA is TGTGCCAGCAGCCTAGCGGGGGGGCCCGGGGAGCTGTTTTTT. Translation gives CASSLAGGPGELFF.

V and J are TRBV23-1 and TRBJ2-7; TRBD1 agrees at 9 bases. TRBV23-1 is an ORF, and what it does is uncertain. V lost 7 bases and J lost 7; bases outside the gene matches: 14. The CDR3 loop spans 15 amino acids. CDR3 bases: TGCGCCAGCACGCGACAGGGGGTCACTTCGGGGGAGCAGTACGTC. This translates into CASTRQGVTSGEQYV.

The table lists this clone with a count of one. The chain uses TRBV7-8 and TRBJ2-1, with D tentatively TRBD1 (5 bases). Trimming shortened V by 1 base and J by 8 bases, and 12 bases separated the two germline ends. Germline lookup yields CDR1 SGHVS and CDR2 FQNEAQ. The CDR3 runs 14 residues. CDR3 protein: CASSLVRGPDEQFF. CDR3 DNA sequence: TGTGCCAGCAGCTTAGTTAGGGGTCCCGATGAGCAGTTCTTC.

The rearrangement links TRBV28 to TRBJ1-6, with D tentatively TRBD1 (6 bases). Trimming shortened V by 2 bases and J by 5 bases, and 10 bases separated the two germline ends. This CDR3 is built from 15 residues. In germline, CDR1 is MDHEN, CDR2 SYDVKM. The CDR3 protein is CASSLGGGNNSPLHF. The CDR3 DNA reads TGTGCCAGCAGTTTAGGAGGGGGAAATAATTCACCCCTCCACTTT.

The CDR3 DNA follows: TGTGCTAGTGGTTTGGTGGGGGGGAGCCAACACAATGAGCAGTTCTTC. Its protein is CASGLVGGSQHNEQFF. The V call is TRBV12-5, the J call TRBJ2-1; 7 bases are shared with TRBD2. The CDR3 spans 16 residues. J was trimmed by 5 bases and V by 0 bases; bases with no gene match: 7. CDR1 and CDR2 (germline): LGHNT, FRNRAP. Variable domain in full (rest from reference TRBV12-5 and TRBJ2-1): DARVTQTPRHKVTEMGQEVTMRCQPILGHNTVFWYRQTMMQGLELLAYFRNRAPLDDSGMPKDRFSAEMPDATLATLKIQPSEPRDSAVYFCASGLVGGSQHNEQFFGPGTRLTVL.

The V and J genes are TRBV10-1 and TRBJ2-1; TRBD1 is a possible D gene (7 bases). The CDR3 spans 13 residues. CDR1 is WNHNN and CDR2 is SYGVQD in the germline V gene (reference sequence). V lost 7 bases, J lost 9 bases, and 16 bases lay in between. CDR3 loop: CASMNGQEGEQFF. For the CDR3, the DNA is TGCGCCAGCATGAACGGACAGGAGGGTGAGCAGTTCTTC.

A single count supports this clone. This CDR3 is CASSLGGADGYNEQFF. DNA for the CDR3: TGTGCCAGCAGCTTGGGCGGGGCGGACGGTTACAATGAGCAGTTCTTC. The genes are TRBV11-3 and TRBJ2-1; perhaps TRBD2 as D (6 bases). Germline V gene lookup returns CDR1 SGHNT and CDR2 YENEEA. This CDR3 spans 16 amino acids. V was trimmed by 3 bases and J by 4 bases, leaving 16 bases between them.

This clone was picked up a small number of times. This sequence joins TRBV7-6 and TRBJ1-1, with D tentatively TRBD1 (5 bases). CDR1 is SGHVS and CDR2 is FNYEAQ in the germline V gene. The CDR3 length is 13 residues. V lost 5 bases to trimming and J lost 0 bases, with 7 bases between them. The CDR3 loop reads CASSTGLNTEAFF. DNA for the CDR3: TGTGCCAGCAGCACGGGACTGAACACTGAAGCTTTCTTT.

The J gene is TRBJ1-5, the V gene TRBV5-1; D possibly corresponds to TRBD1 (5 bases). Germline CDR1 SGHRS, CDR2 YFSETQ. The CDR3 is 15 amino acids. Trimming pared 1 base from V and 7 bases from J, leaving 15 bases between. DNA for the CDR3: TGCGCCAGCAGCTTGATGGGGGTTGTAGGGCAGCCCCAGCATTTT. Its translation: CASSLMGVVGQPQHF.

The chain employs TRBV30 and TRBJ1-5; possibly TRBD1 for D (5 bases). The germline CDR1 and CDR2 sequences are GTSNPN and SVGIG (reference sequence). The CDR3 is 13 amino acids. The V and J ends lost 0 bases and 4 bases respectively, with 7 bases between them. The CDR3 nucleotides are TGTGCCTGGAGTGTACAGGAAAATCAGCCCCAGCATTTT. Translation: CAWSVQENQPQHF. Full variable domain (outside the CDR3, taken from reference TRBV30 and TRBJ1-5): SQTIHQWPATLVQPVGSPLSLECTVEGTSNPNLYWYRQAAGRGLQLLFYSVGIGQISSEVPQNLSASRPQDRQFILSSKKLLLSDSGFYLCAWSVQENQPQHFGDGTRLSIL.

This clone occurred once. The rearrangement uses TRBV27 and TRBJ2-2, with 8 bases lining up with TRBD1. The germline V gene has CDR1 MNHEY and CDR2 SMNVEV (reference sequence). V lost 5 bases and J lost 7; bases outside the gene matches: 9. The CDR3 totals 15 residues. CDR3 bases: TGTGCCAGCAGTCCTTTACAGGGGGTTAACGGGGAGCTGTTTTTT. It yields the protein CASSPLQGVNGELFF.

This clone was seen only a few times. The gene calls are TRBV7-8 and TRBJ1-4; 11 bases are a match to TRBD1. Germline assignment: CDR1 SGHVS and CDR2 FQNEAQ. V shed 4 bases and J 8 bases; nucleotides not matched to a gene: 9. The CDR3 is made up of 16 amino acids. For the CDR3, the DNA is TGTGCCAGCAGCTCGACCGGGACAGGGGGTCGGGAAAAACTGTTTTTT. Translation: CASSSTGTGGREKLFF.

The CDR3 DNA is TGTGCCAGCAGCTTGCGTAGTACTGAAGCTTTCTTT. Amino acids: CASSLRSTEAFF. This chain connects TRBV5-6 to TRBJ1-1; no clear D gene. The ends were cut back, 1 base at V and 5 bases at J, with 6 bases in the middle. CDR3 length equals 12 residues. Germline V gene lookup returns CDR1 SGHDT and CDR2 YYEEEE.

The chain links TRBV27 to TRBJ1-1; 7 bases agree with TRBD1. The CDR3 extends over 18 amino acids. J was trimmed by 1 base and V by 6 bases; bases with no gene match: 17. Germline V gene sequence: CDR1 MNHEY, CDR2 SMNVEV (reference sequence). CDR3 loop: CASRATGQTRKKNTEAFF. The CDR3 DNA sequence: TGTGCCAGCAGGGCAACGGGACAGACGAGGAAAAAGAACACTGAAGCTTTCTTT.

The chain has TRBV19 and TRBJ2-6, with TRBD1 identical over 11 bases. V shed 6 bases and J 1 base; nucleotides not matched to a gene: 8. This CDR3 has 18 residues. Germline V gene data show CDR1 as LNHDA and CDR2 as SQIVND (reference sequence). In DNA form, the CDR3 reads TGTGCCAGTAGAAAAGCCGGGACAGGGGGTTCTGGGGCCAACGTCCTGACTTTC. Protein sequence: CASRKAGTGGSGANVLTF.

This chain connects TRBV7-9 to TRBJ2-3; 11 bases match TRBD2. The CDR3 is 16 residues long. Losses at the gene ends were 5 bases for V and 4 bases for J; bases not matched to a gene: 8. Per the germline V gene, CDR1 is SEHNR and CDR2 is FQNEAQ (reference sequence). CDR3 coding DNA: TGTGCCAGCAGCCCGACGACTAGCGGGGTATCAGATACGCAGTATTTT. Amino acid sequence: CASSPTTSGVSDTQYF.

The chain joins TRBV5-5 to TRBJ1-4; D remains unclear. Germline V gene sequence: CDR1 SGHKS, CDR2 YYEKEE (reference sequence). The CDR3 extends over 14 amino acids. V was trimmed by 4 bases and J by 2 bases, leaving 9 bases between them. The CDR3 reads CASSALGTNEKLFF. The CDR3 DNA reads as TGTGCCAGCAGCGCCCTAGGGACTAATGAAAAACTGTTTTTT.

The sample holds one count of this clone. The chain links TRBV7-9 to TRBJ2-7; 11 nucleotides line up with TRBD2. The CDR3 extends over 17 amino acids. The germline V gene encodes CDR1 SEHNR and CDR2 FQNEAQ (reference sequence). V dropped 5 bases and J dropped 2; count of bases not matched to a gene: 11. The CDR3 DNA follows: TGTGCCAGCAGCCGATTGAAGACTAGCGGGGAGACCTACGAGCAGTACTTC. Protein sequence: CASSRLKTSGETYEQYF.

The chain uses TRBV10-3 and TRBJ2-1, with D possibly TRBD2 on 6 matching bases. There are 11 residues in the CDR3. Germline-derived CDR1 and CDR2 are ENHRY and SYGVKD. The CDR3 reads CVSGWRGEQFF. As DNA, the CDR3 is TGTGTAAGCGGGTGGCGGGGTGAGCAGTTCTTC.

The chain is built from TRBV18 and TRBJ2-1; 15 bases match TRBD2. CDR1 and CDR2 (germline): KGHSH, LQKENI. The CDR3 has 19 residues. The trim removed 4 bases at V and 1 base at J, leaving 8 bases unmatched. The CDR3 sequence is CASSLRTSGGADSYNEQFF. CDR3 DNA: TGTGCCAGCTCACTACGGACTAGCGGGGGGGCTGATTCCTACAATGAGCAGTTCTTC.